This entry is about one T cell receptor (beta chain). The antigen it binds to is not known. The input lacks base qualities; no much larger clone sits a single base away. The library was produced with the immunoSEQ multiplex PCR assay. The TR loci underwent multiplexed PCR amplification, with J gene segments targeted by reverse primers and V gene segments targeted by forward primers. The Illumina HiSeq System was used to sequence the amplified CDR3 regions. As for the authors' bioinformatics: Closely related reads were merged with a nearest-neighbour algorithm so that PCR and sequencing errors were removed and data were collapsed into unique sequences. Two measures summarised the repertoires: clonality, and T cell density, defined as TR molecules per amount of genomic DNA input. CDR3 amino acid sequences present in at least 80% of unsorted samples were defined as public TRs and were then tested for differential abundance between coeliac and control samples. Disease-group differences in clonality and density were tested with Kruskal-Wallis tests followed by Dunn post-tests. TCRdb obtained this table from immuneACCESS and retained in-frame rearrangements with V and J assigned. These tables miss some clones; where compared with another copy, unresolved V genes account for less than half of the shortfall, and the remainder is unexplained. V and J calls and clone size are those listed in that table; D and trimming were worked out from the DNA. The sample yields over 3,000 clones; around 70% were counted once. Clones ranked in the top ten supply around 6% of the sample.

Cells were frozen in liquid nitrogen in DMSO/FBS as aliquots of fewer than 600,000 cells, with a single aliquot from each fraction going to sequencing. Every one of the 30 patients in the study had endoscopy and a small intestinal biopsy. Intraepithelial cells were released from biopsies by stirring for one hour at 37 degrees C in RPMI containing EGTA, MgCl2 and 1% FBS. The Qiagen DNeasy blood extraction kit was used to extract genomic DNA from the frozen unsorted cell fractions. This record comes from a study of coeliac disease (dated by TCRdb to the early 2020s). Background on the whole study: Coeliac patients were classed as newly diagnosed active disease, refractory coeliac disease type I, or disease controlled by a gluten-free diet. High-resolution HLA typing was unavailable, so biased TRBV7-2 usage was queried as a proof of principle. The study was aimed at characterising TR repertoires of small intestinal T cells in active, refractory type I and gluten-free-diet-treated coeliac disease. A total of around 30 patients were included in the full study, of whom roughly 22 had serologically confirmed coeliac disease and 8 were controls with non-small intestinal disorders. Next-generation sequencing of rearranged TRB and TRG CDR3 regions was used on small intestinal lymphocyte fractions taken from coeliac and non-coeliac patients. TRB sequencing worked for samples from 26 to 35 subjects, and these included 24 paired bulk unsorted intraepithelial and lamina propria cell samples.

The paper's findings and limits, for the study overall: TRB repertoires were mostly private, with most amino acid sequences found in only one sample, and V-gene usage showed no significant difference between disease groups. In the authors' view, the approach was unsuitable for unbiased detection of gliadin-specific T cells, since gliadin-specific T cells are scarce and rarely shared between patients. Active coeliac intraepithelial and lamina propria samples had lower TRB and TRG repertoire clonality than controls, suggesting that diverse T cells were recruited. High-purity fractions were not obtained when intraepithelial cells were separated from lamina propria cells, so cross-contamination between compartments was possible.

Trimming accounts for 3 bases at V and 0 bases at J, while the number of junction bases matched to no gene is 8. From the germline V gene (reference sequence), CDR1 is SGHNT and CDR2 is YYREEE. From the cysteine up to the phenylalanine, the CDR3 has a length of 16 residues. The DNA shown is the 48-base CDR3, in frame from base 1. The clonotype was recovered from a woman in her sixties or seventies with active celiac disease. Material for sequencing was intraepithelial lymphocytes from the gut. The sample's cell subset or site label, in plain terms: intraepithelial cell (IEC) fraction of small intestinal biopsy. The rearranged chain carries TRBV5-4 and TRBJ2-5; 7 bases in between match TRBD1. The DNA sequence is TGTGCCAGCAGCTCCCACAGGGGAATTAACCAAGAGACCCAGTACTTC. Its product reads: CASSSHRGINQETQYF.